This T cell receptor beta chain was found in a study of shared clonotypes between healthy human individuals. Findings and limits, study-wide: Non-shared clonotypes showed lower generation probabilities than clonotypes common to all four donors. Incomplete sequencing of sorted subsets was indicated by rarefaction despite large depth. Richness estimates generally favored naive over memory subsets.

Once extracted for a subset, genomic DNA was divided evenly among several immunoSEQ plates. Here immunoSEQ multiplex PCR was the method, and the copy in TCRdb shows in-frame clones only, minus some. The sample lists around 750,000 clones, 74% seen once, with approximately 1.6% in the top ten. Turning to this clone: The antigen is not known.

Trimming shortened V by 2 bases and J by 1 base, and 13 bases separated the two germline ends. The germline V gene has CDR1 SGHRS and CDR2 YFSETQ. The CDR3 is made up of 15 amino acids. The sequenced sample consisted of memory CD4+ T cells sorted from blood. Subset reported: CD45RA-negative fraction. The genes are TRBV5-1 and TRBJ2-7; D is uncertain. This TCR was sampled from a woman aged 25 to 39 in good health. The CDR3 loop is CASSFGPDRSYEQYF. DNA of the CDR3: TGCGCCAGCAGCTTCGGGCCGGACCGTTCCTACGAGCAGTACTTC.